This note documents a single T cell receptor beta chain sequence. Its specificity is not known. TCRdb reprocessed the 5' RACE reads with MiXCR, giving one entry per CDR3 protein. The data hold approximately 440,000 distinct CDR3 sequences, with approximately 17% observed a single time. This sample was included in a study of CD8 T cells in ankylosing spondylitis. Overall study findings and caveats: Among TCR beta sequences, a motif of about 8 highly homologous variants appeared characteristic of ankylosing spondylitis blood.

Material for sequencing was blood, either unsorted or a sorted T cell fraction (not recorded which). The TCR comes from a male donor with ankylosing spondylitis.

CDR3 nucleotide sequence: TGTGCCACCAGTGACAGCCGGGACGGACAAGAGACCCAGTACTTC. It yields the protein CATSDSRDGQETQYF. The chain uses TRBV24-1 and TRBJ2-5; D could derive from TRBD1 or TRBD2 (5 bases each). Germline CDR1 reads KGHDR; CDR2 reads SFDVKD. V lost 4 bases to trimming and J lost 2 bases, with 13 bases between them. The CDR3 is 15 residues long.